The sequence of this TCR beta chain was determined in a study of neoadjuvant anti-PD-1 for oral cavity cancer. Specified time point: after neoadjuvant nivolumab, at surgical resection. This table comes from immunoSEQ multiplex PCR, and its TCRdb copy is limited to in-frame clones, with some not included. The sample yields 20,000 to 30,000 clones, under 30% seen once. Per germline, CDR1 LNHNV and CDR2 YYDKDF (reference sequence). Trimming cost V 1 base and J 6 bases, with 14 bases left between them. This CDR3 comprises 15 residues. The chain employs TRBV15 and TRBJ2-3, with D unresolved. This clonotype was sampled from a person between 40 and 85 years old with oral cavity squamous cell carcinoma. The material was tumor tissue, obtained after nivolumab (anti-PD-1) treatment. DNA of the CDR3: TGTGCCACCAGCAGAGTGGTGGTATCGCAGGATACGCAGTATTTT. Translation: CATSRVVVSQDTQYF.